The T cell receptor (beta chain) under discussion was sequenced for a study of T cells in localized non-small cell lung cancer. Overall study results and limits: In adjacent lung, a median roughly 60 of the top 100 tumor clones were found. Heterogeneity remains possible, as sequencing covered one tumor region only. Uninvolved adjacent lung, not tumor, had the highest T cell clonality.

Only in-frame clones appear in the TCRdb table, and some are missing; sequencing was by immunoSEQ multiplex PCR. Of approximately 57,000 clones in the sample, around 86% were seen once. As for this clone: Its antigen is as yet unknown.

This specimen was peripheral blood, taken before any cancer treatment. This TCR was sampled from a woman aged 40 to 75 with stage I lung adenocarcinoma.

The CDR3: CASSLKRGSSYNEQFF. CDR3 nucleotide sequence: TGCGCCAGCAGCCTCAAGCGGGGCAGCTCCTACAATGAGCAGTTCTTC. The chain couples TRBV5-1 to TRBJ2-1, with 7 bases aligning to TRBD2. After removal of 4 bases from V and 0 bases from J, the junction contained 7 bases not matched to a gene. The germline CDR1 and CDR2 sequences are SGHRS and YFSETQ. CDR3 size: 16 residues. Looking up the rest from reference TRBV5-1 and TRBJ2-1 gives the full variable domain: KAGVTQTPRYLIKTRGQQVTLSCSPISGHRSVSWYQQTPGQGLQFLFEYFSETQRNKGNFPGRFSGRQFSNSRSEMNVSTLELGDSALYLCASSLKRGSSYNEQFFGPGTRLTVL.